These 5 T cell receptor beta chains share one sample of origin, sequenced in a study of shared clonotypes between healthy human individuals. Sequenced by immunoSEQ multiplex PCR; TCRdb stores in-frame clones only, minus some. Of approximately 1,000,000 clones listed, approximately 80% were seen once; the top ten hold approximately 0.9%. The sequenced material came from memory CD4+ T cells from PBMCs. Subset denoted: CD45RA-negative fraction. Every receptor here comes from a man between 18 and 35 years old in good health. Some clones in this sample may be carry-over from other donors' samples.

V and J are TRBV5-1 and TRBJ1-1, with D perhaps matching TRBD1 (5 bases). V shed 2 bases and J shed 1 base, with 9 bases lying between them. The CDR3 is made up of 14 amino acids. CDR1 and CDR2 from the germline V gene are SGHRS and YFSETQ. This CDR3 reads CASSFQGTNTEAFF. As DNA, the CDR3 is TGCGCCAGCAGCTTTCAGGGTACGAACACTGAAGCTTTCTTT.

The rearrangement uses TRBV5-4 and TRBJ2-5; tentatively, D is TRBD1 (6 bases). Germline lookup yields CDR1 SGHNT and CDR2 YYREEE (reference sequence). The CDR3 is made up of 16 amino acids. Trimming cost V 3 bases and J 2 bases, with 17 bases left between them. The CDR3 sequence: CASSSPTGGGQETQYF. DNA for the CDR3: TGTGCCAGCAGCTCCCCGACAGGAGGTGGGCAAGAGACCCAGTACTTC.

This chain connects TRBV2 to TRBJ2-3; 8 bases are shared with TRBD1. Germline CDR1 reads SNHLY; CDR2 reads FYNNEI. This CDR3 is 17 amino acids long. The ends lost 6 bases at V and 3 bases at J; junction bases unmatched: 14. The CDR3 DNA follows: TGTGCCAGCAGGGAACCTCGGACAGGGAGTAGGACAGATACGCAGTATTTT. Its translation is CASREPRTGSRTDTQYF.

This chain uses TRBV29-1 with TRBJ2-1; 9 bases match TRBD1. The germline V gene encodes CDR1 SQVTM and CDR2 ANQGSEA. The V and J ends lost 4 bases and 7 bases, in that order; junction bases with no gene match: 11. The CDR3 has 15 amino acids. The CDR3 loop reads CSVGYLGTGRNEQFF. CDR3 nucleotides: TGCAGCGTTGGGTACCTGGGGACAGGGAGAAATGAGCAGTTCTTC.

Notes on this clone: The identical CDR3 is also encoded by other nucleotide sequences in the sample. This chain links TRBV5-1 with TRBJ2-7; 12 bases are shared with TRBD2. In germline, CDR1 is SGHRS, CDR2 YFSETQ. V was pared by 4 bases and J by 2 bases, with 4 bases of the junction left unmatched. The CDR3 length is 15 residues. The CDR3 sequence: CASSLTSGSPYEQYF. DNA for the CDR3: TGCGCCAGCAGCCTGACTAGCGGGAGCCCCTACGAGCAGTACTTC.